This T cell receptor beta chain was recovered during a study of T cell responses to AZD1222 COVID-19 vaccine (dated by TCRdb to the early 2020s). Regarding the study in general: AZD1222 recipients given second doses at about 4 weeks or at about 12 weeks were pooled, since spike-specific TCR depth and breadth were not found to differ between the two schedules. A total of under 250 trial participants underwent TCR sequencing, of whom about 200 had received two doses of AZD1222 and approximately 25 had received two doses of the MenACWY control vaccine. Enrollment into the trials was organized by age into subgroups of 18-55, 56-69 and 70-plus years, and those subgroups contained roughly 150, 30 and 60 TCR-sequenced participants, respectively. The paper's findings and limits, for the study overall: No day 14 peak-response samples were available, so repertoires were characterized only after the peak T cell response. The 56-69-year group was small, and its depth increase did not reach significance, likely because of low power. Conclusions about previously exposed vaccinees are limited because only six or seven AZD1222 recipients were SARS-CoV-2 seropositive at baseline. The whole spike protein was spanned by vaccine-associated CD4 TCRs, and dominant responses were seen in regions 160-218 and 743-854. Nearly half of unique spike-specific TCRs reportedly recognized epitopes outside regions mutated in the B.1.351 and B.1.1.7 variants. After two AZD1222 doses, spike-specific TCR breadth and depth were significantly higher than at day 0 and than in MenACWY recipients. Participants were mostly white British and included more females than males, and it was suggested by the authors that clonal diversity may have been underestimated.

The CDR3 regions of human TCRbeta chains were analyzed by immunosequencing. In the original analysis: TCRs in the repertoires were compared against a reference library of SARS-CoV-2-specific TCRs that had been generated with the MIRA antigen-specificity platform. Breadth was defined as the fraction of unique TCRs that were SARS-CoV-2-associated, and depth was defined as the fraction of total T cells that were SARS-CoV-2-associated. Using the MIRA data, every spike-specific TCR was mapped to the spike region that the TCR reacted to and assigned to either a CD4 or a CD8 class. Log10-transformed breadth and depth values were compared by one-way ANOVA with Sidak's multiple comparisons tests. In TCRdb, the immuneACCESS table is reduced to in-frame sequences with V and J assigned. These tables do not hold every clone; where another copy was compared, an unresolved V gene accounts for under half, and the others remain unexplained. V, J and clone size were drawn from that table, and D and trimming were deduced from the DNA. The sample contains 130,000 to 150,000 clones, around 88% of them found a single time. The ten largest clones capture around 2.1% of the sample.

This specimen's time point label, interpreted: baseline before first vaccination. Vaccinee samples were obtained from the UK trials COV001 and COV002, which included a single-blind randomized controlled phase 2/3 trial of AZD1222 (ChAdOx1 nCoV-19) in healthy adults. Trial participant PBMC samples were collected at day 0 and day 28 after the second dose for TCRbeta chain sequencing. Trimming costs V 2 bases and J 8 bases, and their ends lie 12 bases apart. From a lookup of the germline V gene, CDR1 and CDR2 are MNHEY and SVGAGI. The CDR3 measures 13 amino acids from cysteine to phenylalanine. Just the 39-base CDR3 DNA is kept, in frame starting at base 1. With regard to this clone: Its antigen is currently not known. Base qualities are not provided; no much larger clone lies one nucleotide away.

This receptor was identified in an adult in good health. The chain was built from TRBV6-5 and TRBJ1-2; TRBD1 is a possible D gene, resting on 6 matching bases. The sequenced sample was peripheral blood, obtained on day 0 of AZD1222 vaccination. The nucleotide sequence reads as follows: TGTGCCAGCAGTTACCGTGAGGGGGGAGGCTACACCTTC. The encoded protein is CASSYREGGGYTF.